This T cell receptor beta chain was recovered during a study of somatic mutations in cytotoxic T cells in rheumatoid arthritis. The repertoire was sequenced with immunoSEQ multiplex PCR; TCRdb's copy has only in-frame clones and lacks some. The sample lists 19,000 or so clones; more than 60% were seen once. The sequenced sample consisted of CD8+ T cells sorted from blood. The receptor's source is an older woman in good health.

CDR3 in amino acids: CASSYSLGSSYEQYF. The CDR3 region has the DNA TGTGCCAGCAGTTACTCACTGGGTAGCTCCTACGAGCAGTACTTC. The rearrangement joins TRBV6-5 to TRBJ2-7; D remains ambiguous. Deletions cut 0 bases from V and 0 bases from J, with 9 bases between. Germline CDR1 and CDR2: MNHEY and SVGAGI. The CDR3 extends over 15 amino acids.